This T cell receptor (beta chain) was documented in a study of T cell responses to AZD1222 COVID-19 vaccine. Study overall: Pooled together were second doses at about 4 or about 12 weeks.

Whole-study results and caveats: Among the donors, most were white British and more were female, and clonal diversity was possibly underestimated.

Sequenced by immunoSEQ multiplex PCR; TCRdb stores in-frame clones only, minus some. The repertoire has some 84,000 clones, 70% to 90% of them found once; the top ten carry roughly 7.9%. Concerning this clone: Its specificity is not known.

CDR3 size: 18 residues. The V and J ends lost 7 bases and 0 bases respectively, with 19 bases between them. The source of this sequence is an adult in good health. The chain joins TRBV23-1 to TRBJ2-6; TRBD1 or TRBD2 may be the D gene (6 bases each). TRBV23-1 is an ORF; its function is uncertain. Sequences were derived from peripheral blood, sampled on day 0 of AZD1222 vaccination. CDR3 nucleotide sequence: TGCGCCAGCATCAAAGGGGGACTTCGTATCTCTGGGGCCAACGTCCTGACTTTC. Protein product: CASIKGGLRISGANVLTF.